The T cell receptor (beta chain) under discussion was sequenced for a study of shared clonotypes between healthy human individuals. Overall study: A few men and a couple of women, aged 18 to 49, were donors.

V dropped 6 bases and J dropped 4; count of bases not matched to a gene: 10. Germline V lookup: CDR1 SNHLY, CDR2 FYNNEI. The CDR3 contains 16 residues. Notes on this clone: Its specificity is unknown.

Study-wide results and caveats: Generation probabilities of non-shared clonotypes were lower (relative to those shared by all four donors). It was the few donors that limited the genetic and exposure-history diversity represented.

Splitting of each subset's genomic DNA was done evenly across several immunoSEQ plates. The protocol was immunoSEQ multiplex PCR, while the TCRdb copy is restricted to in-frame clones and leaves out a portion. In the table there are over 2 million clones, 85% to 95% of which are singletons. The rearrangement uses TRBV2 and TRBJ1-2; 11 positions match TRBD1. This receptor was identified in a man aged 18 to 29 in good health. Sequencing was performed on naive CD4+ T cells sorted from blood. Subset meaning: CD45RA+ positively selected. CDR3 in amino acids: CASRGGQGARAYGYTF. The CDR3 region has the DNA TGTGCCAGCAGGGGAGGACAGGGGGCGCGAGCCTATGGCTACACCTTC.